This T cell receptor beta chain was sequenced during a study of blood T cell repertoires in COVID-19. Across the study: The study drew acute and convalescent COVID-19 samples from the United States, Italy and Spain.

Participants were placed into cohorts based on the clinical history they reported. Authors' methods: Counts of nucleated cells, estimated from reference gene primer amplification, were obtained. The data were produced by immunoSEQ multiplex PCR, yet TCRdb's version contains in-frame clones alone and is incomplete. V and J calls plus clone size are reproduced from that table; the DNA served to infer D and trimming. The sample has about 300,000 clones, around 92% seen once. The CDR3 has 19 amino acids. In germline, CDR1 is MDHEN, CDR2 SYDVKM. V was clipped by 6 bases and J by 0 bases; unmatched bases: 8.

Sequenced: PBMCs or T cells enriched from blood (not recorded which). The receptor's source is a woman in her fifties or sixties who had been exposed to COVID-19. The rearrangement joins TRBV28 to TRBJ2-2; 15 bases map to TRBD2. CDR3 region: CASRSPGTSGGSNTGELFF. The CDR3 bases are TGTGCCAGCAGATCCCCCGGGACTAGCGGGGGGTCGAACACCGGGGAGCTGTTTTTT.